This TCR beta chain was sequenced in a study of vaccination and CD4 T cells after COVID-19. Study in general: Controls had a CEFX pool, an HIV-1 Nef pool, or no peptide added.

This clonotype was found once. The antigen is not known. This sample's treatment: roughly ten-day PBMC culture with coronavirus spike peptide pools or control peptides (ViraFEST assay). The Oncomine TCR Beta short-read assay sequenced DNA from cultured CD4+ T cells. MiXCR was run by TCRdb on the PCR reads, yielding one entry per CDR3 protein. This sample carries 20,000 to 25,000 distinct CDR3 sequences, 50% to 65% of them seen once, and the ten largest clones take 5.5% to 7%. Material for sequencing was CD4+ T cells from blood, cultured in vitro. This clonotype originated in a human donor who had recovered from COVID-19.

The CDR3 reads CASSIIAGGTETQYF. The DNA for the CDR3 is TGTGCCAGTAGTATCATAGCGGGAGGGACGGAGACCCAGTACTTC. V is TRBV19 and J is TRBJ2-5, with 11 bases lining up with TRBD2. With 3 bases clipped from V and 5 bases from J, the junction kept 5 bases outside the gene matches. Germline CDR1 LNHDA, CDR2 SQIVND (reference sequence). The CDR3 loop spans 15 amino acids.